This T cell receptor beta chain was obtained from a study of beta chain features in type 1 diabetes. Study-level findings and limits: Using cDNA template may skew counts toward highly expressing activated cells.

About this clone: As yet, its antigen is unknown.

Sequencing targeted expressed TCRB transcripts, as all isolated RNA had been reverse transcribed. Produced via immunoSEQ multiplex PCR; TCRdb's table is partial and in-frame only. The sample shows hundreds of thousands of clones, over 25% of them seen only once. The ends were cut back, 3 bases at V and 3 bases at J, with 16 bases in the middle. Germline CDR1 and CDR2: LGHNT and FRNRAP. CDR3 size: 16 residues. This clonotype was obtained from a man between 18 and 29 years old in good health. V and J are TRBV12-5 and TRBJ2-3, with D uncertain. The sequenced sample consisted of naive CD4+ T cells from blood. The CDR3 bases are TGTGCTAGTGGTTTTTCTCGGACCGAAGGGACAGATACGCAGTATTTT. The encoded protein is CASGFSRTEGTDTQYF.